This TCR beta chain is drawn from a study of blood T cells in healthy people across ages. Study conclusions and caveats: Diversity of TCR beta per million T cells declined in a roughly linear way with age.

Combining a sample-barcoded 5' primer with a J-beta primer mix, a second PCR ran for roughly 7 to 11 cycles. TCRdb processed the 5' RACE reads anew with MiXCR; each CDR3 protein has one entry. The sample shows about 1.6 million distinct CDR3 sequences, about 31% of them seen only once. This clonotype came up a few times. What it binds is unknown. The CDR3 has 20 residues. The sequenced sample was blood. This receptor was obtained from a woman in her twenties or thirties in good health. The V call is TRBV21-1, the J call TRBJ2-4; the table's D call, TRBD2, has no DNA check behind it. TRBV21-1 is a pseudogene locus. CDR3: CASSIQAGFPISGAKNIQYF. The DNA of the CDR3 is TGTGCCAGCAGCATACAAGCGGGGTTCCCGATAAGTGGAGCCAAAAACATTCAGTACTTC.